Presented here are 11 T cell receptor beta chains from one specimen sequenced in a study of CD8+ T cells in alopecia areata. Reverse transcribed after extraction, RNA yielded cDNA as the sequencing template. The assay was immunoSEQ multiplex PCR, and TCRdb's table has in-frame clones only and misses some. The sample holds around 290,000 clones, and no clone turns up only once. After pooling, cutaneous lymph node cells were sorted with CD4, CD8alpha, NKG2D, NKG2ACE and other markers. The sample consisted of CD4+ T cells sorted from a lymph node. Source of these receptors: a C3H/HeJ mouse with alopecia areata. This strain's MHC haplotype is H2-k.

In regard to this clone: The genes and germline here are from mouse. The read halts 4 residues ahead of the CDR3 end, with the missing end drawn from the germline J gene. Other DNA sequences within the sample encode an identical CDR3. The chain carries TRBV31 and TRBJ2-5; 9 bases are a match to TRBD2. With V trimmed by 1 base and J by 2 bases, 1 base remained unmatched. Germline V CDR1 and CDR2: GKSSPN, SITVG. The CDR3 loop spans 14 amino acids. CDR3 DNA (partial): TGTGCCTGGAGTCCTGGGGGGGTCCAAGAC. Its translation is CAWSPGGVQD. The CDR3 reads in full as CAWSPGGVQDTQYF.

Notes on this clone: Gene names are mouse gene names. The read gets to within 4 residues of the CDR3 end, and the germline J gene fills in the rest. The same CDR3 can be traced to other DNA sequences in this sample. V gene TRBV13-2 combines with J gene TRBJ1-1, with D possibly being TRBD1 (6 bases). The V end was cut by 0 bases, the J end by 3 bases, with 6 bases between. Germline CDR1 NNHNN, CDR2 SYGAGS (reference sequence). The CDR3 loop spans 13 amino acids. The CDR3 bases that were read are TGTGCCAGCGGTGATGCAGGGGACACA. It translates to CASGDAGDT. The entire CDR3 sequence reads CASGDAGDTEVFF.

For this clone: Germline and genes: mouse. The CDR3 end lies 4 residues beyond the end of the read and is filled in from the germline J gene. The rearrangement uses TRBV5 and TRBJ2-5; 7 nucleotides line up with TRBD2. Per the germline V gene, CDR1 is LGHNA and CDR2 is YNLKQL (reference sequence). The CDR3 contains 15 residues. The part of the CDR3 DNA that was read is TGTGCCAGCAGCCAAGATCGGTGGGGGGAGGAC. It yields the protein CASSQDRWGED. The full CDR3 reads CASSQDRWGEDTQYF.

Of note for this clone: Mouse names are used for the genes. From the germline J gene comes the end of the CDR3, since the read stops 4 residues before it. This sequence joins TRBV31 and TRBJ2-5, with TRBD2 identical over 10 bases. The CDR3 loop spans 15 amino acids. Looked up from germline, CDR1 is GKSSPN and CDR2 is SITVG. The CDR3 loop reads CAWSLWGGSGDTQYF. The CDR3 DNA, read in part, is TGTGCCTGGAGTCTCTGGGGGGGCTCGGGGGAC. The variable domain in full, with the rest retrieved from reference TRBV31 and TRBJ2-5, is AQTIHQWPVAEIKAVGSPLSLGCTIKGKSSPNLYWYWQATGGTLQQLFYSITVGQVESVVQLNLSASRPKDDQFILSTEKLLLSHSGFYLCAWSLWGGSGDTQYFGPGTRLLVL.

This clone occurred a few times. Gene names are the mouse ones. CDR3 sequence: CASSRAQGNYAEQFF. The CDR3 bases that were read are TGTGCTAGCAGTAGAGCACAGGGGAACTATGCT. J is TRBJ2-1 and V is TRBV17, with 7 bases identical to TRBD1. From the germline J gene comes the end of the CDR3, since the read stops 4 residues before it. The CDR3 sequence is 15 residues long. Germline assignment: CDR1 MNHDT and CDR2 YYDKIL. V dropped 1 base and J dropped 1; count of bases not matched to a gene: 1.

A note on this clone: Each gene name is a mouse one. With the read ending 4 residues before the CDR3 end, the germline J gene is used to fill in that end. The V gene is TRBV4, the J gene TRBJ2-3; 7 bases map to TRBD1. Germline V gene sequence: CDR1 LGHDT, CDR2 YNNKQL (reference sequence). This CDR3 has 14 residues. J was trimmed by 0 bases and V by 5 bases; bases with no gene match: 2. The DNA read from the CDR3 is TGTGCCAGCAGCAAACAGGGGAGTGCAGAA. Its translation is CASSKQGSAE. The CDR3 in full is CASSKQGSAETLYF. Full variable domain (outside the CDR3, taken from reference TRBV4 and TRBJ2-3): ETAVFQTPNYHVTQVGNEVSFNCKQTLGHDTMYWYKQDSKKLLKIMFSYNNKQLIVNETVPRRFSPQSSDKAHLNLRIKSVEPEDSAVYLCASSKQGSAETLYFGSGTRLTVL.

There are a few counts of this clone. Genes and germline come from the mouse. The CDR3 end falls 4 residues outside the read, so it is completed with the germline J gene. The sample holds other DNA sequences that translate to the same CDR3. The rearrangement joins TRBV1 to TRBJ1-2, with 10 bases matching TRBD1. Trimming removed 4 bases from V and 1 base from J; junction bases left unmatched: 0. The CDR3 length is 14 residues. Germline CDR1 NSQYPW, CDR2 LRSPGD (reference sequence). This CDR3 reads CTCSGTGGNSDYTF. Incomplete CDR3 DNA: TGCACCTGCAGTGGGACAGGGGGAAACTCC.

This clone was counted ten times or more. Gene names and germline match the mouse. The CDR3 end is not reached by the read, which stops 4 residues before it; the germline J gene fills it in. The sample contains more than one DNA sequence encoding this CDR3. V gene TRBV17 combines with J gene TRBJ2-3; the D gene is possibly TRBD2 (6 bases). The CDR3 has 15 amino acids. V was shortened by 1 base and J by 0 bases, with 8 bases between the two germline ends. Germline CDR1 is MNHDT and CDR2 is YYDKIL. The CDR3 loop is CASSRVGGSAETLYF. The CDR3 bases that were read are TGTGCTAGCAGTAGAGTTGGGGGTAGTGCAGAA. Together with reference TRBV17 and TRBJ2-3, the CDR3 gives the full variable domain: DTTVKQNPRYKLARVGKPVNLICSQTMNHDTMYWYQKKPNQAPKLLLFYYDKILNREADTFEKFQSSRPNNSFCSLYIGSAGLEYSAMYLCASSRVGGSAETLYFGSGTRLTVL.

This clone showed up just a few times. Genes and germline come from the mouse. The read is 4 residues too short to cover the CDR3 end, so that end is filled in from the germline J gene. The genes are TRBV13-2 and TRBJ2-7; 8 bases are a match to TRBD1. Germline CDR1 and CDR2: NNHNN and SYGAGS (reference sequence). This CDR3 has 12 amino acids. CDR3 sequence: CASGNRGDEQYF. CDR3 bases read: TGTGCCAGCGGTAACAGGGGGGAT.

This clone has more than one count but fewer than ten. Here the gene names and germline are mouse. The read halts 4 residues ahead of the CDR3 end, with the missing end drawn from the germline J gene. The chain has TRBV13-1 and TRBJ2-5, with a weak D call TRBD1 (5 bases). V was trimmed by 0 bases and J by 2 bases, leaving 7 bases between them. Germline values: CDR1 NSHNY, CDR2 SYGAGN. The CDR3 covers 14 residues. CDR3 DNA (partial): TGTGCCAGCAGTGATGAAGGGGTCCAAGAC. It codes for CASSDEGVQD. The full CDR3 is CASSDEGVQDTQYF.

This clone showed up just a few times. Any gene name here is a mouse gene name. The CDR3 end lies 4 residues beyond the end of the read and is filled in from the germline J gene. The chain combines TRBV13-2 with TRBJ2-3; 12 bases fit TRBD2. J was trimmed by 2 bases and V by 2 bases; bases with no gene match: 6. Germline V gives CDR1 NNHNN, CDR2 SYGAGS (reference sequence). The CDR3 is made up of 17 amino acids. CDR3 amino acids: CASGERLGGRDAETLYF. CDR3 DNA (partial): TGTGCCAGCGGTGAGAGACTGGGGGGGCGCGATGCAGAA.